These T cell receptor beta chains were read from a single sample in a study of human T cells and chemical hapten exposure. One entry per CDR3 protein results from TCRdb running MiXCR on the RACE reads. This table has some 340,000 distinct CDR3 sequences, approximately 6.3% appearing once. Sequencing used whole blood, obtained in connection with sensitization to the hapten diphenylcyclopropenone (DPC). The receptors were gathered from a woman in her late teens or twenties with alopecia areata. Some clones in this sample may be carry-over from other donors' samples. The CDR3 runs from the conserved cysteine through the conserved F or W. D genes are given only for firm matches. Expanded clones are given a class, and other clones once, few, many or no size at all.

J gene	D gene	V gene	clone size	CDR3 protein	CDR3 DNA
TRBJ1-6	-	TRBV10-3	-	CATMPGATYNSPLHF	TGTGCCACCATGCCGGGGGCGACCTATAATTCACCCCTCCACTTT
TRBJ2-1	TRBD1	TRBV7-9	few	CASSLWDRGREQFF	TGTGCCAGCAGCCTATGGGACAGGGGGCGGGAGCAGTTCTTC
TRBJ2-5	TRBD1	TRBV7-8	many	CASSSGQGETQYF	TGTGCCAGCAGCTCCGGACAGGGAGAGACCCAGTACTTC
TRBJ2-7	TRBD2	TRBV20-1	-	CSATSGQYEQYF	TGCAGTGCCACTAGCGGGCAATACGAGCAGTACTTC
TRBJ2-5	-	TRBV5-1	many	CASSLVDKLLTETQYF	TGCGCCAGCAGCTTAGTGGACAAACTACTCACAGAGACCCAGTACTTC
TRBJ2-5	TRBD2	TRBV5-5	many	CASSWQGLAGHIQETQYF	TGTGCCAGCAGCTGGCAGGGACTAGCGGGGCATATCCAAGAGACCCAGTACTTC
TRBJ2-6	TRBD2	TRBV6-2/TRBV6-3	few	CASSNGLAGGPGANVLTF	TGTGCCAGCAGTAACGGACTAGCGGGAGGACCTGGGGCCAACGTCCTGACTTTC
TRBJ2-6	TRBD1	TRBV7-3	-	CASSSPGTGHTGANVLTF	TGTGCCAGCAGCTCACCCGGGACAGGGCATACTGGGGCCAACGTCCTGACTTTC
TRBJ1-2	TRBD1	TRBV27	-	CASSPDRRIYGYTF	TGTGCCAGCAGCCCGGACAGGAGAATCTATGGCTACACCTTC
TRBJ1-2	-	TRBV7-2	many	CASSTSANYGYTF	TGTGCCAGCTCAACATCCGCTAACTATGGCTACACCTTC
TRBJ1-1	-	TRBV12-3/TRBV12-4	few	CASSPASSDSFMNTEAFF	TGTGCCAGCAGCCCCGCCTCGTCCGACAGCTTCATGAACACTGAAGCTTTCTTT
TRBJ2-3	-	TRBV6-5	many	CASRQTTDTQYF	TGTGCCAGCAGACAGACTACAGATACGCAGTATTTT
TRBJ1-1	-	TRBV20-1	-	CSARKRADTEAFF	TGCAGTGCTCGGAAGCGGGCTGACACTGAAGCTTTCTTT
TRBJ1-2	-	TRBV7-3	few	CASSLSRTRGPFYGYTF	TGTGCCAGCAGCTTAAGTCGGACACGGGGCCCTTTCTATGGCTACACCTTC
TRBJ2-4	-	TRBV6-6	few	CARSDPYF	TGTGCCCGCAGTGATCCTTACTTC
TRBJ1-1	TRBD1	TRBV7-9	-	CASSLHETGRAFF	TGTGCCAGCAGCTTACACGAGACAGGGAGAGCTTTCTTT
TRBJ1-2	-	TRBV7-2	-	CASSLAGSNYGYTF	TGTGCCAGCAGCTTGGCGGGAAGTAACTATGGCTACACCTTC
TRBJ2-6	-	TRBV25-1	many	CASTHRVPGANVLTF	TGTGCCAGCACCCACCGGGTTCCAGGGGCCAACGTCCTGACTTTC
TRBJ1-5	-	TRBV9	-	CASSGESGYQPQHF	TGTGCCAGCAGCGGAGAGTCAGGCTATCAGCCCCAGCATTTT
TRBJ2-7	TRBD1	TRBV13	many	CASSKTGGLYEQYF	TGTGCCAGCAGCAAGACAGGGGGTCTCTACGAGCAGTACTTC
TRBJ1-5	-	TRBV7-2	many	CASSFSAGGANQPQHF	TGTGCCAGCAGCTTTTCGGCCGGGGGGGCGAATCAGCCCCAGCATTTT
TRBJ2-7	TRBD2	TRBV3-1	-	CASSFWTSGEDEQYF	TGTGCCAGCAGCTTCTGGACTAGCGGGGAGGACGAGCAGTACTTC
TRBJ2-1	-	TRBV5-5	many	CASSPSVAYNEQFF	TGTGCCAGCAGCCCTAGCGTCGCCTACAATGAGCAGTTCTTC
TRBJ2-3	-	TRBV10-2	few	CASSEPPLAGTPDTQYF	TGCGCCAGCAGTGAGCCCCCCTTGGCGGGGACCCCAGATACGCAGTATTTT
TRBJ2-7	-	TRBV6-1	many	CASSENPGVQGGDEQYF	TGTGCCAGCAGTGAAAATCCAGGCGTACAGGGAGGCGACGAGCAGTACTTC
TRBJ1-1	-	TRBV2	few	CASSDGSRTEAFF	TGTGCCAGCAGTGACGGGAGTCGGACTGAAGCTTTCTTT
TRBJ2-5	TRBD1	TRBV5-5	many	CASSYSTGVQETQYF	TGTGCCAGCAGTTATTCCACAGGGGTCCAAGAGACCCAGTACTTC
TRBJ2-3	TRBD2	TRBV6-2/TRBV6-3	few	CASSYSSGSGADTDTQYF	TGTGCCAGCAGTTACAGTAGTGGTAGCGGGGCCGACACAGATACGCAGTATTTT
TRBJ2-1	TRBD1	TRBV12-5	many	CASGTGIEQFF	TGTGCTAGTGGGACAGGGATTGAGCAGTTCTTC
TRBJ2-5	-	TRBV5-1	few	CASSLELAETQYF	TGCGCCAGCAGCTTGGAACTAGCAGAGACCCAGTACTTC
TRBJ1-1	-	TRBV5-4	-	CASHFQGPNTEAFF	TGTGCCAGCCATTTTCAGGGCCCTAACACTGAAGCTTTCTTT
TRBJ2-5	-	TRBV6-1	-	CASQHTTQYF	TGTGCCAGCCAGCACACGACCCAGTACTTC
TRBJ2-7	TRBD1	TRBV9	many	CASSVESGQGYEQYF	TGTGCCAGCAGCGTAGAGAGCGGACAGGGGTACGAGCAGTACTTC
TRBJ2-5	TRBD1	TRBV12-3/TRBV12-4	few	CASSHDRDRALYF	TGTGCCAGCAGTCACGACCGGGACAGGGCGTTATACTTC